These 9 T cell receptor beta chains originate from one sample sequenced in a study of molecular identifiers for immune sequencing clone quantification. TCRdb re-called the PCR reads with MiXCR, one entry per CDR3 protein. The sample holds approximately 590,000 distinct CDR3 sequences, 25% seen once. Sequencing input: naive CD8+ T cells from blood, with Jurkat cell RNA spiked in. Subset noted: FACS-sorted CD8+CD4-CCR7+CD45RA+ naive T cells. The receptor source for this set is a human donor in good health. Some libraries in this study had Jurkat cell RNA spiked in.

This clonotype was detected a few times. The chain links TRBV12-3 or TRBV12-4 to TRBJ2-7; 8 bases line up with TRBD1. With 6 bases clipped from V and 6 bases from J, the junction kept 10 bases outside the gene matches. CDR3 length equals 14 residues. The CDR3 region has the DNA TGTGCCAGCAGACCCGGGACAGGACTTCTCGAGCAGTACTTC. Amino acids: CASRPGTGLLEQYF.

As regards this clonotype: Mismatch with germline at one junction end may stem from a read error. The chain uses TRBV6-2 or TRBV6-3 and TRBJ2-7, with D maybe TRBD1 (6 bases). The CDR3 extends over 15 amino acids. CDR1 and CDR2 (germline): MNHEY, SVGEGT. The CDR3 region is CASSSGRQGSYERYF. For the CDR3, the DNA is TGTGCCAGCAGTTCCGGACGGCAGGGGTCCTACGAGCGGTACTTC.

This clonotype has a single count. With a much larger clone just one base away, this may be a read error. The CDR3 spells CASSQDGVLNTEAFF. The CDR3 DNA follows: TGCGCCAGCAGCCAAGATGGGGTGCTGAACACTGAAGCTTTCTTT. J is TRBJ1-1 and V is TRBV4-3; D gene uncertain. Deletions cut 0 bases from V and 0 bases from J, with 8 bases between. This CDR3 has 15 amino acids. Germline V gene lookup returns CDR1 LGHNA and CDR2 YSLEER.

V and J are TRBV3-1 and TRBJ2-3; 11 nucleotides line up with TRBD2. Germline loops: CDR1 LGHDT, CDR2 YNNKEL (reference sequence). The CDR3 is made up of 18 amino acids. V trimming: 0 bases; J trimming: 1 base; junction bases outside the gene matches: 6. The CDR3 protein is CASSQDPLAGGRTDTQYF. Written as DNA, the CDR3 is TGTGCCAGCAGCCAAGATCCTCTAGCGGGAGGCCGCACAGATACGCAGTATTTT.

The chain couples TRBV7-9 to TRBJ2-7; perhaps TRBD1 as D (5 bases). The CDR3 runs to 12 residues. V lost 10 bases, J lost 3 bases, and 13 bases lay in between. The germline V gene has CDR1 SEHNR and CDR2 FQNEAQ (reference sequence). The CDR3 DNA follows: TGTGCCACCGGAAGGACATTCTACGAGCAGTACTTC. It codes for CATGRTFYEQYF.

In this sample, this clonotype turned up a few times. J is TRBJ2-2 and V is TRBV20-1, with TRBD1 as a possible D gene (5 bases). The germline gives CDR1 DFQATT, CDR2 SNEGSKA (reference sequence). Deletions cut 1 base from V and 4 bases from J, with 10 bases between. The CDR3 runs to 14 residues. The CDR3 is CSARGTLTTGELFF. The CDR3 coding sequence is TGCAGTGCTAGAGGGACACTTACCACCGGGGAGCTGTTTTTT.

Many counts were recorded for this clonotype. V usage is TRBV16 and J usage is TRBJ1-2; 7 positions match TRBD1. The CDR3 sequence is 15 residues long. V lost 5 bases to trimming and J lost 1 base; unmatched junction nucleotides: 7. Germline loops: CDR1 KGHSY, CDR2 FQNENV. The CDR3 DNA reads TGTGCCAGCAGCGAAGACAGGGCCTATAACTATGGCTACACCTTC. Protein product: CASSEDRAYNYGYTF.

This clonotype was found many times. The CDR3 spells CASSYVSGTRDTQYF. The CDR3 nucleotides are TGTGCCAGCAGTTATGTTTCAGGGACGAGGGATACGCAGTATTTT. This rearrangement joins TRBV6-2 or TRBV6-3 to TRBJ2-3; either TRBD1 or TRBD2 may fit D (5 bases each). Germline values: CDR1 MNHEY, CDR2 SVGEGT. The CDR3 is 15 amino acids. The V end was cut by 3 bases, the J end by 6 bases, with 16 bases between.

The V call is TRBV12-3 or TRBV12-4, the J call TRBJ2-5; TRBD2 is a possible D gene (6 bases). The germline V and J ends were trimmed by 8 bases and 2 bases, with 15 bases remaining between them. This CDR3 comprises 14 residues. As DNA, the CDR3 is TGTGCCAGCGGACTTGGGGCGGGGCAAGAGACCCAGTACTTC. Translation: CASGLGAGQETQYF.